A single sample is the source of the 10 T cell receptor beta chains below, sequenced in a study of ipilimumab plus nivolumab after autologous stem cell transplantation. Clones were sequenced by immunoSEQ multiplex PCR, and TCRdb holds only the in-frame ones, with some missing. The sample records about 40,000 clones, roughly 92% being singletons. Specimen: PBMCs, collected in a trial of ipilimumab plus nivolumab as post-transplant consolidation. Source of these receptors: a male donor with multiple myeloma.

This clone was detected once. The genes are TRBV19 and TRBJ1-5; D possibly corresponds to TRBD1 (5 bases). The CDR3 spans 16 residues. Germline V gene data show CDR1 as LNHDA and CDR2 as SQIVND (reference sequence). V lost 3 bases, J lost 3 bases, and 15 bases lay in between. The CDR3 sequence: CASSIPAAGSNQPQHF. CDR3 in DNA: TGTGCCAGTAGTATCCCAGCGGCAGGGTCCAATCAGCCCCAGCATTTT.

The count of this clone is one. The rearrangement joins TRBV9 to TRBJ2-2; no firm D call. Trimming removed 0 bases at V and 2 bases at J, with 11 bases between. CDR3 length: 16 amino acids. Germline V gene data show CDR1 as SGDLS and CDR2 as YYNGEE. The CDR3 reads CASSVGGGPNTGELFF. In DNA form, the CDR3 reads TGTGCCAGCAGCGTAGGAGGCGGACCAAACACCGGGGAGCTGTTTTTT.

The rearrangement joins TRBV18 to TRBJ2-3; possible D gene TRBD1, 6 bases. V lost 2 bases and J lost 2, with 17 bases in between. Looked up from germline, CDR1 is KGHSH and CDR2 is LQKENI. CDR3 length: 17 amino acids. Here the CDR3 reads CASSPAFRQGNTDTQYF. The CDR3 DNA reads as TGTGCCAGCTCACCAGCTTTCCGCCAGGGGAACACAGATACGCAGTATTTT. The entire variable domain, with the rest obtained from reference TRBV18 and TRBJ2-3, is as follows: NAGVMQNPRHLVRRRGQEARLRCSPMKGHSHVYWYRQLPEEGLKFMVYLQKENIIDESGMPKERFSAEFPKEGPSILRIQQVVRGDSAAYFCASSPAFRQGNTDTQYFGPGTRLTVL.

This clone has just a few counts. The CDR3 nucleotides are TGCGCCAGCAGCTTCCGGAAGAACACTGAAGCTTTCTTT. Translating it yields CASSFRKNTEAFF. V usage is TRBV5-1 and J usage is TRBJ1-1; D uncertain. Germline assignment: CDR1 SGHRS and CDR2 YFSETQ. Trimming shortened V by 2 bases and J by 1 base, and 6 bases separated the two germline ends. The CDR3 covers 13 residues.

The chain recombines TRBV6-5 with TRBJ2-7; 9 bases are shared with TRBD1. The CDR3 runs to 14 residues. The ends lost 6 bases at V and 7 bases at J; junction bases unmatched: 10. CDR1 is MNHEY and CDR2 is SVGAGI in the germline V gene. The CDR3 region is CASSPGGDREEQYF. In DNA form, the CDR3 reads TGTGCCAGCAGCCCGGGTGGGGACAGGGAAGAGCAGTACTTC.

The rearrangement uses TRBV7-2 and TRBJ2-3; the match to TRBD2 covers 8 bases. The junction had 3 bases not matched to a gene; V was cut back by 2 bases and J by 2 bases. This CDR3 region has 15 residues. Germline CDR1 SGHTA, CDR2 FQGNSA. The CDR3 loop is CASSLQAGATDTQYF. Here the CDR3 DNA reads TGTGCCAGCAGCTTACAAGCGGGGGCCACAGATACGCAGTATTTT.

J is TRBJ2-2 and V is TRBV18; D possibly corresponds to TRBD2 (5 bases). This CDR3 is 14 amino acids long. V was pared by 4 bases and J by 2 bases, with 8 bases between. CDR1 is KGHSH, CDR2 LQKENI, per germline. This CDR3 reads CASSLRENTGELFF. The CDR3 nucleotides are TGTGCCAGCTCACTCCGGGAAAACACCGGGGAGCTGTTTTTT. The full variable domain, completed using reference TRBV18 and TRBJ2-2, is NAGVMQNPRHLVRRRGQEARLRCSPMKGHSHVYWYRQLPEEGLKFMVYLQKENIIDESGMPKERFSAEFPKEGPSILRIQQVVRGDSAAYFCASSLRENTGELFFGEGSRLTVL.

This sequence joins TRBV5-3 and TRBJ1-2; tentatively, D is TRBD1 (5 bases). TRBV5-3 is an ORF; its function is uncertain. The germline V and J ends were trimmed by 4 bases and 2 bases, with 9 bases remaining between them. The CDR3 covers 13 residues. The CDR3 region has the DNA TGTGCCAGAAGCATGAAGGGGAACTATGGCTACACCTTC. Amino acids: CARSMKGNYGYTF.

The chain uses TRBV29-1 and TRBJ1-2; 9 nucleotides align to TRBD1. CDR1 is SQVTM, CDR2 ANQGSEA, per germline. Trimming removed 6 bases from V and 2 bases from J; junction bases left unmatched: 1. This CDR3 is 12 amino acids long. CDR3 sequence: CSVGQGNYGYTF. In DNA, the CDR3 is TGCAGCGTAGGACAGGGGAACTATGGCTACACCTTC.

CDR3 in DNA: TGCGCCAGCAGCCAAACCCCTGGAGGCCCAAACTATGGCTACACCTTC. This gives the protein CASSQTPGGPNYGYTF. The chain uses TRBV4-1 and TRBJ1-2; the D is unclear. V lost 2 bases, J lost 2 bases, and 15 bases lay in between. Looked up from germline, CDR1 is MGHRA and CDR2 is YSYEKL. There are 16 residues in the CDR3.